Below, one T cell receptor (beta chain) is given with its context. Different DNA sequences within this sample yield the same CDR3. Trimming removed 0 bases at V and 5 bases at J, with 9 bases between. Germline V gives CDR1 SGHNT, CDR2 YYREEE (reference sequence). CDR3 length: 13 residues. This specimen belongs to a study of blood T cell repertoires in COVID-19. Some clones are missing from TCRdb's copy, which holds only in-frame ones; the method was immunoSEQ multiplex PCR. In the table there are roughly 250,000 clones, around nine tenths of which are singletons. This TCR derives from a woman between 45 and 60 years old who had recovered from COVID-19. The sequencing sample was made of PBMCs or T cells enriched from blood (not recorded which). This chain links TRBV5-4 with TRBJ2-7; weak D call: TRBD2 (6 bases). The CDR3 protein is CASSLVGGNEQYF. The CDR3 DNA reads TGTGCCAGCAGCTTGGTGGGAGGAAACGAGCAGTACTTC.